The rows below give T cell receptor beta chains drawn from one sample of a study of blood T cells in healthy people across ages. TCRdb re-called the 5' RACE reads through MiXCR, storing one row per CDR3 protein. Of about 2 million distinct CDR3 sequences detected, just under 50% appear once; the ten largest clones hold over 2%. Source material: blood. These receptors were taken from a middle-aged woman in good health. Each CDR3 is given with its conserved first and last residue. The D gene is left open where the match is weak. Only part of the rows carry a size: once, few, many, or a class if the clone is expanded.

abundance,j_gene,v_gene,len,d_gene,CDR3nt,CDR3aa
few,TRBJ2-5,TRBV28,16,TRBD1,TGTGCCAGCAGTCTACGGACAGGGGTCGGACAAGAGACCCAGTACTTC,CASSLRTGVGQETQYF
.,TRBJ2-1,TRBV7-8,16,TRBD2,TGTGCCAGCAGCTTACGAGTAGCGGGGCTTAACAATGAGCAGTTCTTC,CASSLRVAGLNNEQFF
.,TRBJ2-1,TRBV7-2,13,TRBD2,TGTGCCAGCAGCTTAGTAGCGGGGTATGGGCAGTTCTTC,CASSLVAGYGQFF
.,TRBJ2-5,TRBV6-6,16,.,TGTGCCAGCAGTTACGGCCGTGGGGGGATCGGGGAGACCCAGTACTTC,CASSYGRGGIGETQYF
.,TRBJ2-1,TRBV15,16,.,TGTGCCACCAGCAGAAGGGCGGGGAGCCCCTACAATGAGCAGTTCTTC,CATSRRAGSPYNEQFF
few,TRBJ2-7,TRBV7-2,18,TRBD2,TGTGCCAGCAGCCAGAGAGTTCCTAGCGGGGGGGCGGCGTACGAGCAGTACTTC,CASSQRVPSGGAAYEQYF
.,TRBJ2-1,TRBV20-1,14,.,TGCAGTGCCCCCCACGCGGGCTCCTACAATGAGCAGTTCTTC,CSAPHAGSYNEQFF
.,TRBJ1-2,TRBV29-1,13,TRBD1,TGCAGCGTCGATGCCAGGGGGCTCTATGGCTACACCTTC,CSVDARGLYGYTF
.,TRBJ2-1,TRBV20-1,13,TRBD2,TGCAGTCCTCTAGGGAGGGGCCACCATGAGCAGTTCTTC,CSPLGRGHHEQFF
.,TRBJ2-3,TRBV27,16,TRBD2,TGTGCCAGTAGTTCGTCTAGCGGGCACGAAACAGATACGCAGTATTTT,CASSSSSGHETDTQYF
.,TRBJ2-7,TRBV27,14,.,TGTGCCAGCAGTCCCACAGGGAACTCCTACGAGCAGTACTTC,CASSPTGNSYEQYF
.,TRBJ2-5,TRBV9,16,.,TGTGCCAGCAGCGTAAGATCGGAAAGGTACCAAGAGACCCAGTACTTC,CASSVRSERYQETQYF
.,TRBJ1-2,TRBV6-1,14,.,TGTGCCAGCGAGTCAGGGACCGCTAACTATGGCTACACCTTC,CASESGTANYGYTF
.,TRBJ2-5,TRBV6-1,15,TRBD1,TGTGCCAGCAGTGCCCCGACAGGGATACAAGAGACCCAGTACTTC,CASSAPTGIQETQYF
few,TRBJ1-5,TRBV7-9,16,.,TGTGCCAGCACTCCGATACCGGGGGTTAGCAATCAGCCCCAGCATTTT,CASTPIPGVSNQPQHF
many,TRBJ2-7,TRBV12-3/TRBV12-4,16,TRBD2,TGTGCCAGCAGTCCCCGGACTAGCCTCGGTTCCTACGAGCAGTACTTC,CASSPRTSLGSYEQYF
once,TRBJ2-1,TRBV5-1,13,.,TGCGCCAGCAGCTTGTACAGATCCAATGAGCAGTTCTTC,CASSLYRSNEQFF
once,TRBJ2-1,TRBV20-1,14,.,TGCAGTGTCGAGCCTTCTAGCGCTTACAATGAGCAGTTCTTC,CSVEPSSAYNEQFF
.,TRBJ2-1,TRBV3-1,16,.,TGTGCCAGCAGGCCAGGAGGGACAGTCGAAGTCCATGAGCAGTTCTTC,CASRPGGTVEVHEQFF
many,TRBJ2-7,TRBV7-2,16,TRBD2,TGTGCCAGCAGCTTAGGAACTAGCGGATTGTCCTACGAGCAGTACTTC,CASSLGTSGLSYEQYF
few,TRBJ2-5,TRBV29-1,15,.,TGCAGCGTTGAGTTCAGTGGGGACTTCCAAGAGACCCAGTACTTC,CSVEFSGDFQETQYF
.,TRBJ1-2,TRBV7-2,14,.,TGTGCCAGCAGCTTAGCACCTCTTTTGGGTGGCTACACCTTC,CASSLAPLLGGYTF
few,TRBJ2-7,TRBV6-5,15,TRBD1,TGTGCCAGCAGTCCTTACGGGACAGCCATCTACGAGCAGTACTTC,CASSPYGTAIYEQYF
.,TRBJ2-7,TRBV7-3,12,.,TGTGCCAGCAGCTTGCACGTGGACGAGCAGTACTTC,CASSLHVDEQYF
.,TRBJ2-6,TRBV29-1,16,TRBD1,TGCAGCGTTGCGGGACAGGGAGGTTCTGGGGCCAACGTCCTGACTTTC,CSVAGQGGSGANVLTF
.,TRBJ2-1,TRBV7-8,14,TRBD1,TGTGCCAGCTCGACGACAGGGCCCTACAATGAGCAGTTCTTC,CASSTTGPYNEQFF
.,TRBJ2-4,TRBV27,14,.,TGTGCCAGCAGTTTCCCGGGAAAGTTGGCTGTGCAGTACTTC,CASSFPGKLAVQYF
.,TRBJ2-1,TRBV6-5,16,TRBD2,TGTGCCAGCAGTTACTCGACTGGCGGGGGGATCTATGAGCAGTTCTTC,CASSYSTGGGIYEQFF
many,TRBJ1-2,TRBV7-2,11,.,TGTGCCAGCAGCCCTGACTATGGCTACACCTTC,CASSPDYGYTF
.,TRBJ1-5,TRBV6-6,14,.,TGTGCCAGTAGTTGCCTATCGGGCGCGCAGCCCCAGCATTTT,CASSCLSGAQPQHF
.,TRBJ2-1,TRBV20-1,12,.,TGCAGTGCTAGAGCCCTTCTTGTTGAGCAGTTCTTC,CSARALLVEQFF
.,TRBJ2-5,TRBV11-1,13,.,TGTGCCGGCGCAACGGGGTGGGGTGAGACCCAGTACTTC,CAGATGWGETQYF
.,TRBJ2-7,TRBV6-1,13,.,TGTGCCACTGAACCGGGGACCTCTTACGAGCAGTACTTC,CATEPGTSYEQYF
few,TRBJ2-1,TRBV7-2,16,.,TGTGCCAGCAGCTCTACGCGGGAGCAGGGGCTGAATGAGCAGTTCTTC,CASSSTREQGLNEQFF
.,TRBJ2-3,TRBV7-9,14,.,TGTGCCAGCAGCTTAAGGACAGAGACAGATACGCAGTATTTT,CASSLRTETDTQYF
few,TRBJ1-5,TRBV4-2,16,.,TGTGCCAGCAGCCACCCTGAACGTGGGGGAAATCAGCCCCAGCATTTT,CASSHPERGGNQPQHF
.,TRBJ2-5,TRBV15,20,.,TGTGCCACCAGCAGAGATCCGACAACCCTTGGCAGGGGAAGCCAAGAGACCCAGTACTTC,CATSRDPTTLGRGSQETQYF
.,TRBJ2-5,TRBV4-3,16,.,TGCGCCAGCAGCCAAGCCAACCTGGGGGTCCGAGAGACCCAGTACTTC,CASSQANLGVRETQYF
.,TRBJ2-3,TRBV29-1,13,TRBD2,TGCAGCGTTTGGGGCGGGAGTTCAGATACGCAGTATTTT,CSVWGGSSDTQYF
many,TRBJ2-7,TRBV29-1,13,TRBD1,TGCAGCGGCTGGGACAGGGGGACGAACGAGCAGTACTTC,CSGWDRGTNEQYF
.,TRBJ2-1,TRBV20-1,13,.,TGCAGTGCTAGAAACTCACAGGACAATGAGCAGTTCTTC,CSARNSQDNEQFF
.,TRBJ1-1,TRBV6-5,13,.,TGTGCCAGCACCCCGTGGGGGGGCACTGAAGCTTTCTTT,CASTPWGGTEAFF
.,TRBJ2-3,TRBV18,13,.,TGTGCCAGCTCACCTCAAAACACTGATACGCAGTATTTT,CASSPQNTDTQYF
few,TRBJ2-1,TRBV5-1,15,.,TGCGCCAGCAGCTTGGCCAAGACCCCCTACAATGAGCAGTTCTTC,CASSLAKTPYNEQFF
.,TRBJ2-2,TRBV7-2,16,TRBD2,TGTGCCAGCAGCTCTACTAGCGGGGAAAACACCGGGGAGCTGTTTTTT,CASSSTSGENTGELFF